The source of this TCR beta chain is a study of T cell changes during pregnancy in multiple sclerosis. Using immunoSEQ multiplex PCR, the repertoire was profiled, and TCRdb retains in-frame clones only, with some absent. Of some 87,000 clones detected, over 85% appear once; the ten largest clones hold roughly 0.21%. CDR3 length: 13 amino acids. From germline, CDR1 is SQVTM and CDR2 ANQGSEA. V was clipped by 6 bases and J by 6 bases; unmatched bases: 4. This receptor was taken from a female donor with multiple sclerosis, enrolled in a pregnancy study. The chain recombines TRBV29-1 with TRBJ2-6, with 8 bases that match TRBD1. The material was CD4+ T cells from peripheral blood mononuclear cells, obtained before pregnancy. The CDR3 is CSVNRGEANVLTF. The CDR3 nucleotides are TGCAGCGTGAACAGGGGGGAGGCCAACGTCCTGACTTTC.